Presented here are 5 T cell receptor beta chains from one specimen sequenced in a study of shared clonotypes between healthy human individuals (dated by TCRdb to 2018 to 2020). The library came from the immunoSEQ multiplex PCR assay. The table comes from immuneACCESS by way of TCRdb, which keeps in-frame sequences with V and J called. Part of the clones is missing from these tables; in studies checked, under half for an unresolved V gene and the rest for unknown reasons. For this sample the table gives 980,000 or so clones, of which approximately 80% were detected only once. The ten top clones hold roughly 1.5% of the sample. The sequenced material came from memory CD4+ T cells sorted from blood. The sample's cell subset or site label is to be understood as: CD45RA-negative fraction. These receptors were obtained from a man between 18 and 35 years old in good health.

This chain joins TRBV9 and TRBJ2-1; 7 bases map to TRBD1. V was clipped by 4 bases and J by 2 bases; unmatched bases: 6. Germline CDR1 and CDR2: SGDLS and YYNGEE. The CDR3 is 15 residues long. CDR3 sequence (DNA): TGTGCCAGCAGCACCCGGACAGGCGCCTACAATGAGCAGTTCTTC. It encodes CASSTRTGAYNEQFF.

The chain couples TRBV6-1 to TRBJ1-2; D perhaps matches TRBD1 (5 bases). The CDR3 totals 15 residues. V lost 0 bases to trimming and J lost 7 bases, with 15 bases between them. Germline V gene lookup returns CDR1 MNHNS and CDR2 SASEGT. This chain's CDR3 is CASSEAARGVRGYTF. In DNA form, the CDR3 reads TGTGCCAGCAGTGAAGCGGCCCGAGGGGTGCGTGGCTACACCTTC.

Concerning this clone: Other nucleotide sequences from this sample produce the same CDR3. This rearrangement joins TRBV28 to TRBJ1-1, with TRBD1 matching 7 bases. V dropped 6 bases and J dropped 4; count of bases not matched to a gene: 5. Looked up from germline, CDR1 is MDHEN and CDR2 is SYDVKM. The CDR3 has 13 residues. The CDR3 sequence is CASSSRQGTEAFF. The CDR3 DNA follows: TGTGCCAGCAGCTCCAGACAGGGCACTGAAGCTTTCTTT.

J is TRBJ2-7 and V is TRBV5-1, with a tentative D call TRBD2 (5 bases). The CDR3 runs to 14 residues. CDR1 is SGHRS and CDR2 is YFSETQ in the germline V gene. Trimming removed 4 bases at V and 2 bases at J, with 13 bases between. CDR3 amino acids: CASSLDGLTYEQYF. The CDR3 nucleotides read TGCGCCAGCAGCCTGGACGGACTTACCTACGAGCAGTACTTC. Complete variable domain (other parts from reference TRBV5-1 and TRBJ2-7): KAGVTQTPRYLIKTRGQQVTLSCSPISGHRSVSWYQQTPGQGLQFLFEYFSETQRNKGNFPGRFSGRQFSNSRSEMNVSTLELGDSALYLCASSLDGLTYEQYFGPGTRLTVT.

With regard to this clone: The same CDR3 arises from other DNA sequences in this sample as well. The CDR3 here is CASSPREGNYEQYF. CDR3 bases: TGTGCCAGCTCACCACGGGAGGGTAATTACGAGCAGTACTTC. This sequence joins TRBV18 and TRBJ2-7; TRBD2 agrees at 7 bases. Germline V gene data show CDR1 as KGHSH and CDR2 as LQKENI. The CDR3 is 14 residues long. V was clipped by 1 base and J by 4 bases; unmatched bases: 4.